The 21 T cell receptor beta chains listed next were all sequenced from one sample in a study of tumor and adjacent non-tumor tissue in lung cancer. Three rounds of nested PCR, following a modified ARM-PCR protocol, produced the TCRbeta library. TCRdb called the multiplex PCR reads again in MiXCR, with one record for every CDR3 protein. The data contain around 74,000 distinct CDR3 sequences, nearly 70% of them singletons. No cell sorting was done before RNA was extracted from the tissue. Distant lung tissue was collected more than 3 cm away from the tumor edge. The sequencing sample was made of distant non-tumor lung tissue. The receptors originated from a woman aged 50 to 60 with non-small cell lung cancer.

Ten or more counts support this clonotype. This chain uses TRBV14 with TRBJ2-3; D is unclear. The CDR3 totals 13 residues. V was trimmed by 1 base and J by 6 bases, leaving 8 bases between them. Germline V gene sequence: CDR1 SGHDN, CDR2 FVKESK. The DNA of the CDR3 is TGTGCCAGCAGCCAAGCTCTCATTGATACGCAGTATTTT. The encoded protein is CASSQALIDTQYF.

This clonotype came up once. This may stem from a read error, because a much larger clone lies one nucleotide away. The V gene is TRBV20-1, the J gene TRBJ2-5; D is ambiguous. The germline V gene has CDR1 DFQATT and CDR2 SNEGSKA (reference sequence). Trimming cost V 5 bases and J 5 bases, with 15 bases left between them. CDR3 size: 13 residues. This CDR3 reads CSAALHFWETQYF. As DNA, the CDR3 is TGCAGTGCTGCACTTCATTTCTGGGAGACCCAGTACTTC.

Notes on this clonotype: A read error is possible here, since a much larger clone lies one base away. The rearrangement uses TRBV29-1 and TRBJ2-7; 8 bases map to TRBD1. Germline V gene lookup returns CDR1 SQVTM and CDR2 ANQGSEA. The CDR3 sequence is 12 residues long. In nucleotides, the CDR3 is TGCTGCGTCGGACAGGGACCCTACGAGCAGTACTTC. Amino acid sequence: CCVGQGPYEQYF.

As regards this clonotype: Mismatch with germline at one junction end may stem from a read error. The chain employs TRBV20-1 and TRBJ2-5; TRBD1 agrees at 7 bases. CDR3 length equals 13 residues. The germline V gene has CDR1 DFQATT and CDR2 SNEGSKA (reference sequence). The CDR3 bases are TGCAGTGTTAGAAGGACAGGACAAGAGACCCAGTACTTC. Protein product: CSVRRTGQETQYF.

Comment on this clonotype: A much larger clone differs by one base, so this may be a read error. CDR3 DNA: TGCGCCAGCAGCCGCAGACAGGACAGCTCCTACGAGCAGTACTTC. Amino acid sequence: CASSRRQDSSYEQYF. The chain is built from TRBV4-1 and TRBJ2-7; tentative D call: TRBD1 (6 bases). The germline gives CDR1 MGHRA, CDR2 YSYEKL. CDR3 length equals 15 residues. V lost 4 bases, J lost 0 bases, and 13 bases lay in between.

As concerns this clonotype: This may be a read error, as it is one base from a much larger clone. CDR3 residues: CASSYVHGVNEQFF. The DNA of the CDR3 is TGTGCCAGCAGTTACGTCCACGGGGTCAATGAGCAGTTCTTC. V and J are TRBV6-2 or TRBV6-3 and TRBJ2-1, with D perhaps matching TRBD2 (5 bases). The germline V gene encodes CDR1 MNHEY and CDR2 SVGEGT. The germline V and J ends were trimmed by 2 bases and 6 bases, with 11 bases remaining between them. The CDR3 sequence is 14 residues long.

Note on this clonotype: Likely a read error: the CDR3 ends without its conserved phenylalanine or tryptophan. V gene TRBV6-2 or TRBV6-3 combines with J gene TRBJ1-2; 9 positions match TRBD1. This CDR3 is 14 amino acids long. V shed 7 bases and J 6 bases; nucleotides not matched to a gene: 9. Germline CDR1 MNHEY, CDR2 SVGEGT. Here the CDR3 reads CASNRGQGKDGYTI. DNA of the CDR3: TGTGCCAGCAACCGCGGACAGGGGAAGGATGGCTACACCATC.

This clonotype was counted many times. Given a much more abundant clone one base away, this may be a read error. V is TRBV11-3 and J is TRBJ2-2; no reliable D call. CDR3 length equals 14 residues. The V and J ends lost 5 bases and 4 bases respectively, with 11 bases between them. Germline V gene data show CDR1 as SGHNT and CDR2 as YENEEA. The CDR3 bases are TGTGCCAGCAGCCTCGCTAGATTCACCGGGGAGCTGTTTTTT. Protein sequence: CASSLARFTGELFF.

As to this clonotype: The junction shows a germline mismatch at one end, possibly a read error. The V gene is TRBV12-3 or TRBV12-4, the J gene TRBJ2-1; D is possibly TRBD2 (5 bases). The CDR3 sequence is 17 residues long. CDR3 DNA: TGTGCCAGCAGTTTAGGGCTAGCTCGGATCTCCTACAATGAGCAGTTTTTC. This gives the protein CASSLGLARISYNEQFF.

Many counts were recorded for this clonotype. The rearrangement joins TRBV28 to TRBJ1-1; the D gene is possibly TRBD1 (5 bases). The CDR3 totals 14 residues. Looked up from germline, CDR1 is MDHEN and CDR2 is SYDVKM. The V end was cut by 3 bases, the J end by 1 base, with 9 bases between. In DNA, the CDR3 is TGTGCCAGCAGTTTGCGACAGAAGAACACTGAAGCTTTCTTT. It codes for CASSLRQKNTEAFF.

Concerning this clonotype itself: Here the CDR3 omits its conserved ending phenylalanine or tryptophan, so a read error is the likely source. No DNA is shown, since the ends of the CDR3 on it are uncertain; the CDR3 is the one TCRdb lists. The V and J genes are TRBV11-2 and TRBJ2-7; TRBD2, the D gene given by the table, was not confirmed from the DNA. With termini counted, the CDR3 has 16 amino acids. From germline, CDR1 is SGHAT and CDR2 FQNNGV. This chain's CDR3 is CASSPLAGGSSYEQYL.

Remarks on this clonotype: This could be a read error, since a much larger clone is one nucleotide away. The CDR3 DNA follows: TGTGCGACAGGGGGGGGCGTTGGGGCCAACATCCTGACTTTC. It translates to CATGGGVGANILTF. The chain recombines TRBV6-5 with TRBJ2-6; 9 nucleotides match TRBD1. The CDR3 runs to 14 residues. CDR1 MNHEY and CDR2 SVGAGI come from the germline V gene.

Concerning this clonotype itself: This could be a read error, since a much larger clone is one nucleotide away. This sequence joins TRBV6-6 and TRBJ1-5; tentatively, D is TRBD1 (6 bases). Germline V gene data show CDR1 as MNHNY and CDR2 as SVGAGI (reference sequence). The CDR3 is 15 residues long. CDR3 loop: CASSSQQGSNQSQHF. CDR3 nucleotides: TGTGCCAGCAGTTCACAACAGGGTAGCAATCAGTCCCAGCATTTT.

A word on this clonotype: This may come from a read error, since a much larger clone is one base off. The chain has TRBV14 and TRBJ2-1, with a weak D call TRBD2 (6 bases). Germline V gives CDR1 SGHDN, CDR2 FVKESK. The CDR3 sequence is 13 residues long. The CDR3 reads CAGSHATGGFRIF. The CDR3 nucleotides are TGTGCCGGCAGCCACGCTACAGGAGGGTTTCGGATCTTC.

The V call is TRBV10-3, the J call TRBJ1-2; D perhaps matches TRBD1 (6 bases). The CDR3 has 13 amino acids. Germline assignment: CDR1 ENHRY and CDR2 SYGVKD. The germline V and J ends were trimmed by 8 bases and 2 bases, with 12 bases remaining between them. CDR3 DNA sequence: TGTGCCATCCGGGACATGGACAACTATGGCTACACCTTC. Translating it yields CAIRDMDNYGYTF.

This clonotype was counted a single time. The chain joins TRBV28 to TRBJ2-1, with 7 bases identical to TRBD1. This CDR3 comprises 14 residues. CDR1 and CDR2 (germline): MDHEN, SYDVKM. CDR3 residues: CAMRKGGTYNEQFF. The CDR3 bases are TGTGCGATGCGGAAAGGGGGCACCTACAATGAGCAGTTCTTC.

This clonotype appeared a few times. One base away lies a much larger clone, so this may be a sequencing read error. The genes are TRBV20-1 and TRBJ1-2, with 9 bases lining up with TRBD1. Germline V gene sequence: CDR1 DFQATT, CDR2 SNEGSKA (reference sequence). The junction had 8 bases not matched to a gene; V was cut back by 6 bases and J by 3 bases. The length of the CDR3 is 14 residues. Written as DNA, the CDR3 is TGCAGTGCCACCCGGACAGGGGAGGACTATGGCTACACCTTC. It is translated as CSATRTGEDYGYTF.

There are many counts of this clonotype. The chain recombines TRBV20-1 with TRBJ2-7; 10 positions agree with TRBD2. CDR3 length: 13 residues. Per germline, CDR1 DFQATT and CDR2 SNEGSKA (reference sequence). Losses at the gene ends were 6 bases for V and 4 bases for J; bases not matched to a gene: 6. This CDR3 reads CSATTSGRYEQYF. CDR3 coding DNA: TGCAGTGCCACGACTAGCGGGCGTTACGAGCAGTACTTC.

The V and J genes are TRBV11-1 and TRBJ2-1, with TRBD2 identical over 8 bases. V lost 1 base and J lost 9; bases outside the gene matches: 11. Germline V gene sequence: CDR1 SGHAT, CDR2 FQDESV (reference sequence). The CDR3 has 16 amino acids. CDR3 nucleotides: TGTGCCAGCAGCTTAGTGAGGGCGGGGGGAGGAGGTGAGCAGTTCTTC. The encoded protein is CASSLVRAGGGGEQFF.

Concerning this clonotype itself: An end of the junction differs from the germline gene, which may be a read error. The V and J genes are TRBV7-8 and TRBJ2-7, with unresolved D. This CDR3 region has 13 residues. The V gene's germline CDR1 is SGHVS and CDR2 FQNEAQ. The CDR3 is CASSLTPDYEQYF. Written as DNA, the CDR3 is TGTGCCAGTAGCTTAACACCCGACTACGAGCAGTACTTC.

CDR3 sequence: CASSPDRDGEQYF. CDR3 nucleotides: TGTGCCAGCAGCCCGGACAGGGACGGCGAACAGTACTTC. The V and J genes are TRBV12-3 or TRBV12-4 and TRBJ2-7; 8 bases align to TRBD1. This CDR3 has 13 residues. Trimming at V came to 6 bases and at J to 10 bases, leaving 11 bases not matched to a gene.